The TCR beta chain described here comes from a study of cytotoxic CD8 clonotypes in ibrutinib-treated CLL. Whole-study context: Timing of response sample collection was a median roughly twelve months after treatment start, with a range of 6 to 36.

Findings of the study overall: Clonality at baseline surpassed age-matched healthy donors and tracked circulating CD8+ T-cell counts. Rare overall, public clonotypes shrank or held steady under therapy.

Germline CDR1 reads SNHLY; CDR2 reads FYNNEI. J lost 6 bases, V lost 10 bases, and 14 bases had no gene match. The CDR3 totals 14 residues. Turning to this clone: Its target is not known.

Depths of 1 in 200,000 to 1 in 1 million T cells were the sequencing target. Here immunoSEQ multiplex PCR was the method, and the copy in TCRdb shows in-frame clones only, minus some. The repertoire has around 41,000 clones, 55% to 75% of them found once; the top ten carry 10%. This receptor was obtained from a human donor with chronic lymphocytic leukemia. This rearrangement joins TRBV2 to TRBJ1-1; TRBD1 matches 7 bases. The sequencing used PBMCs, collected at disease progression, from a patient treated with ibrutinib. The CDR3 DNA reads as TGTGCCACCCGGGACAGACAAGTTAAAGCTGAAGCTTTCTTT. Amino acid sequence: CATRDRQVKAEAFF.